A selection of T cell receptor beta chains follows, all from one sample in a study of T cells in Graves' hyperthyroidism and ophthalmopathy. One entry per CDR3 protein results from TCRdb running MiXCR on the multiplex PCR reads. There are about 580,000 distinct CDR3 sequences in the sample; more than 11% occur only once, and roughly 5.7% lies in the top ten. The sequencing sample was made of blood. Receptors originate from a woman in her twenties or thirties with Graves' hyperthyroidism that later progressed to Graves' ophthalmopathy. Both conserved end residues are part of each CDR3. Each record gives: clone size, D gene, J gene, V gene, CDR3 protein, CDR3 DNA. D genes are given only for firm matches. Where a row states a size, it is once, few, many or the class of an expanded clone; other rows omit it.

clone_size: many
d_call: .
j_call: TRBJ1-1
v_call: TRBV6-2/TRBV6-3
cdr3_aa: CASAGAAGANTEAFF
cdr3_nt: TGTGCCAGCGCTGGGGCTGCGGGGGCAAACACTGAAGCTTTCTTT

clone_size: many
d_call: TRBD2
j_call: TRBJ2-1
v_call: TRBV12-3/TRBV12-4
cdr3_aa: CASRLAGVDEQFF
cdr3_nt: TGTGCCAGCCGACTAGCGGGAGTTGATGAGCAGTTCTTC

clone_size: many
d_call: .
j_call: TRBJ2-7
v_call: TRBV20-1
cdr3_aa: CSARGSGHTFLYEQYF
cdr3_nt: TGCAGTGCTAGGGGCTCGGGACACACCTTCCTCTACGAGCAGTACTTC

clone_size: many
d_call: .
j_call: TRBJ1-5
v_call: TRBV7-9
cdr3_aa: CASSLTPAGDQPQHF
cdr3_nt: TGTGCCAGCAGCTTAACCCCGGCCGGTGATCAGCCCCAGCATTTT

clone_size: many
d_call: .
j_call: TRBJ1-2
v_call: TRBV6-1
cdr3_aa: CASKREGYYGYTF
cdr3_nt: TGTGCCAGCAAGAGGGAAGGGTACTATGGCTACACCTTC

clone_size: many
d_call: TRBD1
j_call: TRBJ1-1
v_call: TRBV3-1
cdr3_aa: CASTLGQLVSAEAFF
cdr3_nt: TGTGCCAGCACCCTGGGACAGCTTGTCTCTGCTGAAGCTTTCTTT

clone_size: many
d_call: .
j_call: TRBJ1-1
v_call: TRBV12-3/TRBV12-4
cdr3_aa: CASSLVQGTEAFF
cdr3_nt: TGTGCCAGCAGTTTAGTTCAGGGCACTGAAGCTTTCTTT

clone_size: .
d_call: .
j_call: TRBJ2-7
v_call: TRBV19
cdr3_aa: CASSIAQGSYEQYF
cdr3_nt: TGTGCCAGTAGTATAGCCCAGGGCTCCTACGAGCAGTACTTC

clone_size: .
d_call: .
j_call: TRBJ2-7
v_call: TRBV2
cdr3_aa: CASSGAVEQYF
cdr3_nt: TGTGCCAGCAGTGGGGCGGTCGAGCAGTACTTC

clone_size: many
d_call: TRBD2
j_call: TRBJ2-3
v_call: TRBV29-1
cdr3_aa: CSVAQLAGPTHTQYF
cdr3_nt: TGCAGCGTTGCACAACTAGCGGGACCCACCCATACGCAGTATTTT

clone_size: .
d_call: .
j_call: TRBJ2-1
v_call: TRBV9
cdr3_aa: CASSVGLDNYNEQFF
cdr3_nt: TGTGCCAGCAGCGTAGGGCTAGACAACTACAATGAGCAGTTCTTC

clone_size: many
d_call: .
j_call: TRBJ2-7
v_call: TRBV7-2
cdr3_aa: CASSPATYEQYF
cdr3_nt: TGTGCCAGCAGCCCGGCCACCTACGAGCAGTACTTC

clone_size: many
d_call: .
j_call: TRBJ1-4
v_call: TRBV12-5
cdr3_aa: CASRKGSEKLFF
cdr3_nt: TGTGCTAGTAGGAAAGGGAGTGAAAAACTGTTTTTT

clone_size: many
d_call: .
j_call: TRBJ1-4
v_call: TRBV15
cdr3_aa: CATSRDGTEGEKLFF
cdr3_nt: TGTGCCACCAGCAGAGATGGGACGGAAGGTGAAAAACTGTTTTTT

clone_size: .
d_call: TRBD1
j_call: TRBJ1-2
v_call: TRBV9
cdr3_aa: CASSVQGAPYGYTF
cdr3_nt: TGTGCCAGCAGCGTCCAGGGGGCCCCATATGGCTACACCTTC

clone_size: many
d_call: .
j_call: TRBJ2-5
v_call: TRBV6-1
cdr3_aa: CASSKSGPEETQYF
cdr3_nt: TGTGCCAGCAGTAAATCCGGGCCTGAGGAGACCCAGTACTTC

clone_size: few
d_call: TRBD1
j_call: TRBJ1-4
v_call: TRBV9
cdr3_aa: CASSVRGLAGTEKLFF
cdr3_nt: TGTGCCAGCAGCGTAAGGGGGCTCGCAGGGACTGAAAAACTGTTTTTT

clone_size: many
d_call: TRBD2
j_call: TRBJ2-1
v_call: TRBV2
cdr3_aa: CASSEVAGGHNEQFF
cdr3_nt: TGTGCCAGCAGTGAAGTAGCGGGAGGTCACAATGAGCAGTTCTTC

clone_size: .
d_call: TRBD2
j_call: TRBJ2-7
v_call: TRBV9
cdr3_aa: CASIVGTSGRWGTREQYF
cdr3_nt: TGTGCCAGCATAGTGGGGACTAGCGGGAGGTGGGGCACGCGGGAGCAGTACTTC

clone_size: many
d_call: .
j_call: TRBJ2-1
v_call: TRBV3-1
cdr3_aa: CASSQYVGEGEQFF
cdr3_nt: TGTGCCAGCAGCCAATATGTCGGGGAAGGTGAGCAGTTCTTC

clone_size: few
d_call: .
j_call: TRBJ2-2
v_call: TRBV6-1
cdr3_aa: CASRPPGLTGELFF
cdr3_nt: TGTGCCAGCAGGCCCCCCGGATTAACCGGGGAGCTGTTTTTT

clone_size: many
d_call: .
j_call: TRBJ1-2
v_call: TRBV27
cdr3_aa: CASSPEGFWYGYTF
cdr3_nt: TGTGCCAGCAGCCCCGAGGGGTTTTGGTATGGCTACACCTTC

clone_size: many
d_call: TRBD2
j_call: TRBJ2-2
v_call: TRBV5-1
cdr3_aa: CASRLAGVDGELFF
cdr3_nt: TGCGCCAGCCGACTAGCGGGAGTTGACGGGGAGCTGTTTTTT

clone_size: many
d_call: TRBD1
j_call: TRBJ1-5
v_call: TRBV4-1
cdr3_aa: CASSQDTGAGNQPQHF
cdr3_nt: TGCGCCAGCAGCCAAGATACAGGGGCAGGCAATCAGCCCCAGCATTTT

clone_size: few
d_call: .
j_call: TRBJ2-2
v_call: TRBV19
cdr3_aa: CASNDVGLQNTGELFF
cdr3_nt: TGTGCCAGTAATGACGTCGGACTTCAGAACACCGGGGAGCTGTTTTTT

clone_size: .
d_call: TRBD2
j_call: TRBJ2-1
v_call: TRBV4-1
cdr3_aa: CASSHLAAGDAGNEQFF
cdr3_nt: TGCGCCAGCAGCCACCTAGCGGCGGGAGACGCGGGGAATGAGCAGTTCTTC

clone_size: once
d_call: TRBD1
j_call: TRBJ2-7
v_call: TRBV10-3
cdr3_aa: CAISDSGTGVYEQYF
cdr3_nt: TGTGCCATCAGTGACTCCGGGACAGGGGTTTACGAGCAGTACTTC

clone_size: .
d_call: TRBD2
j_call: TRBJ2-5
v_call: TRBV11-2
cdr3_aa: CAWSQGGGLAGEIQETQYF
cdr3_nt: TGTGCCTGGAGTCAGGGGGGCGGACTAGCGGGAGAGATCCAAGAGACCCAGTACTTC

clone_size: many
d_call: .
j_call: TRBJ2-7
v_call: TRBV3-1
cdr3_aa: CASSFGEAYEQYF
cdr3_nt: TGTGCCAGCAGCTTTGGTGAGGCCTACGAGCAGTACTTC

clone_size: few
d_call: .
j_call: TRBJ2-7
v_call: TRBV30
cdr3_aa: CAWRNKVRGHEQYF
cdr3_nt: TGTGCCTGGAGGAATAAGGTCAGGGGCCACGAGCAGTACTTC

clone_size: few
d_call: .
j_call: TRBJ2-4
v_call: TRBV30
cdr3_aa: CAWRPQPGIQYF
cdr3_nt: TGTGCCTGGAGGCCTCAGCCGGGTATTCAGTACTTC

clone_size: many
d_call: .
j_call: TRBJ2-1
v_call: TRBV7-3
cdr3_aa: CASSFLGQVGYEQFF
cdr3_nt: TGTGCCAGCAGTTTCTTGGGGCAGGTTGGGTATGAGCAGTTCTTC

clone_size: few
d_call: .
j_call: TRBJ2-7
v_call: TRBV5-4
cdr3_aa: CASSLGGPLGEQYF
cdr3_nt: TGTGCCAGCAGCTTGGGCGGGCCCTTGGGAGAGCAGTACTTC

clone_size: many
d_call: .
j_call: TRBJ2-7
v_call: TRBV6-2/TRBV6-3
cdr3_aa: CASSFLGGKYEQYF
cdr3_nt: TGTGCCAGCAGTTTTCTCGGTGGCAAGTACGAGCAGTACTTC

clone_size: many
d_call: TRBD2
j_call: TRBJ2-1
v_call: TRBV4-2
cdr3_aa: CASSHAEREGNEQFF
cdr3_nt: TGTGCCAGCAGCCATGCCGAGCGGGAGGGCAATGAGCAGTTCTTC

clone_size: few
d_call: .
j_call: TRBJ1-1
v_call: TRBV7-2
cdr3_aa: CASSWSAGVNTEAFF
cdr3_nt: TGTGCCAGCAGCTGGTCGGCAGGCGTCAACACTGAAGCTTTCTTT

clone_size: few
d_call: .
j_call: TRBJ1-2
v_call: TRBV7-3
cdr3_aa: CASRNGPASYGYTF
cdr3_nt: TGTGCCAGCAGGAATGGCCCGGCTTCCTATGGCTACACCTTC

clone_size: .
d_call: .
j_call: TRBJ1-2
v_call: TRBV30
cdr3_aa: CAWSFAQGIDGYTF
cdr3_nt: TGTGCCTGGAGTTTCGCCCAGGGTATTGATGGCTACACCTTC

clone_size: many
d_call: TRBD2
j_call: TRBJ2-3
v_call: TRBV6-1
cdr3_aa: CATRLRGGSGDTQYF
cdr3_nt: TGTGCCACCCGCCTTAGGGGAGGGTCTGGAGATACGCAGTATTTT

clone_size: many
d_call: .
j_call: TRBJ1-1
v_call: TRBV10-3
cdr3_aa: CATRVTDEAFF
cdr3_nt: TGTGCCACCCGGGTAACAGATGAAGCTTTCTTT

clone_size: many
d_call: .
j_call: TRBJ2-1
v_call: TRBV12-3/TRBV12-4
cdr3_aa: CASSLARWGNEQFF
cdr3_nt: TGTGCCAGCAGTTTAGCGAGGTGGGGGAATGAGCAGTTCTTC

clone_size: few
d_call: TRBD1
j_call: TRBJ2-7
v_call: TRBV5-4
cdr3_aa: CASSTTGDYEQYF
cdr3_nt: TGTGCCAGCAGCACAACAGGGGACTACGAGCAGTACTTC

clone_size: many
d_call: .
j_call: TRBJ2-2
v_call: TRBV30
cdr3_aa: CAQSILNTGELFF
cdr3_nt: TGTGCCCAGAGTATACTGAACACCGGGGAGCTGTTTTTT

clone_size: many
d_call: TRBD2
j_call: TRBJ2-4
v_call: TRBV28
cdr3_aa: CASSPSGVKNIQYF
cdr3_nt: TGTGCCAGCAGTCCAAGCGGGGTCAAAAACATTCAGTACTTC

clone_size: many
d_call: .
j_call: TRBJ2-1
v_call: TRBV27
cdr3_aa: CASSYGAAYNEQFF
cdr3_nt: TGTGCCAGCAGTTACGGAGCGGCCTACAATGAGCAGTTCTTC

clone_size: .
d_call: TRBD2
j_call: TRBJ2-3
v_call: TRBV5-4
cdr3_aa: CASSAGTSGSTDTQYF
cdr3_nt: TGTGCCAGCAGCGCCGGGACTAGCGGGAGCACAGATACGCAGTATTTT

clone_size: many
d_call: .
j_call: TRBJ2-3
v_call: TRBV27
cdr3_aa: CASSSLGVGSGRTDTQYF
cdr3_nt: TGTGCCAGCAGTTCCCTCGGGGTTGGTAGCGGACGCACAGATACGCAGTATTTT

clone_size: many
d_call: TRBD2
j_call: TRBJ2-3
v_call: TRBV4-2
cdr3_aa: CASSQLTSGMGPDTQYF
cdr3_nt: TGTGCCAGCAGCCAATTGACGAGCGGGATGGGGCCAGATACGCAGTATTTT

clone_size: .
d_call: .
j_call: TRBJ1-2
v_call: TRBV3-1
cdr3_aa: CASSPMVASLAGSYGYTF
cdr3_nt: TGTGCCAGCAGCCCGATGGTGGCCAGTCTCGCGGGTAGCTATGGCTACACCTTC

clone_size: many
d_call: .
j_call: TRBJ2-6
v_call: TRBV10-3
cdr3_aa: CAISEQSPGANVLTF
cdr3_nt: TGTGCCATCAGTGAGCAGAGCCCTGGGGCCAACGTCCTGACTTTC

clone_size: many
d_call: .
j_call: TRBJ2-5
v_call: TRBV7-9
cdr3_aa: CASRDPRMDDQETQYF
cdr3_nt: TGTGCCAGCAGAGACCCAAGGATGGACGACCAAGAGACCCAGTACTTC

clone_size: .
d_call: .
j_call: TRBJ2-7
v_call: TRBV6-4
cdr3_aa: CASSKEAESSYEQYF
cdr3_nt: TGTGCCAGCAGTAAGGAAGCGGAGAGCTCCTACGAGCAGTACTTC

clone_size: many
d_call: .
j_call: TRBJ1-6
v_call: TRBV27
cdr3_aa: CASSFLTNSPLHF
cdr3_nt: TGTGCCAGCAGTTTCCTTACGAATTCACCCCTCCACTTT